These T cell receptor beta chains were read from a single sample in a study of Ad26.COV2.S vaccination and SARS-CoV-2 variants. Some clones are missing from TCRdb's copy, which holds only in-frame ones; the method was immunoSEQ multiplex PCR. The table has roughly 700,000 clones, roughly nine tenths seen once; the top ten hold roughly 1.5%. The specimen was peripheral blood, collected in a trial of Ad26.COV2.S vaccine versus placebo. Receptor source: a person between 18 and 60 years old who received the Ad26.COV2.S COVID-19 vaccine or a placebo. CDR3s leave out the opening cysteine and the closing phenylalanine or tryptophan.

J: TRBJ2-7
V: TRBV18
CDR3: ASSPAGLEQY

J: TRBJ1-6
V: TRBV6-2/TRBV6-3
CDR3: ASSYSRTGVSPLH

J: TRBJ2-3
V: TRBV5-4
CDR3: ASSFAMELGDTQY

J: TRBJ1-2
V: TRBV6-2/TRBV6-3
CDR3: ASSSSDRVTHGYT

J: TRBJ2-1
V: TRBV10-3
CDR3: AISIAGGHGNEQF

J: TRBJ1-1
V: TRBV3-1/TRBV3-2
CDR3: ASSGGVRNTEAF

J: TRBJ1-2
V: TRBV10-2
CDR3: ASTRGGRGYGYT

J: TRBJ2-2
V: TRBV10-3
CDR3: AISDSYTGELF

J: TRBJ2-4
V: TRBV9
CDR3: ASSVGDVKNIQY

J: TRBJ1-6
V: TRBV12-3/TRBV12-4
CDR3: ASSLGYNSPLH

J: TRBJ1-5
V: TRBV3-1/TRBV3-2
CDR3: ASSLRLGQPQH

J: TRBJ2-1
V: TRBV18
CDR3: ASSPPSLGGGGNEQF

J: TRBJ2-5
V: TRBV20-1
CDR3: SASNAGGLQETQY

J: TRBJ2-3
V: TRBV5-6
CDR3: ASSSGTSGGYSQY

J: TRBJ1-4
V: TRBV11-2
CDR3: ASSSPGSEGKLF

J: TRBJ2-5
V: TRBV11-2
CDR3: ASSLESGRAETQY

J: TRBJ2-1
V: TRBV30
CDR3: ASRMAGGSNEQF

J: TRBJ1-1
V: TRBV12-3/TRBV12-4
CDR3: ASSLMQGPKAF

J: TRBJ2-3
V: TRBV18
CDR3: ASSPRPSGTDTQY

J: TRBJ1-4
V: TRBV3-1/TRBV3-2
CDR3: ASSQGFGGTNEKLF

J: TRBJ1-5
V: TRBV3-1/TRBV3-2
CDR3: ASSQGRGGNQPQH

J: TRBJ2-3
V: TRBV7-7
CDR3: ASSRGAGTTDTQY

J: TRBJ1-6
V: TRBV10-3
CDR3: AISSSSYNSPLH

J: TRBJ1-1
V: TRBV18
CDR3: ASSPRQGEAF

J: TRBJ1-6
V: TRBV6-5
CDR3: ASSYRDGYNSPLH

J: TRBJ1-3
V: TRBV5-1
CDR3: ASSLDGSGNTIY

J: TRBJ1-4
V: TRBV2
CDR3: ASSGERGGEKLF

J: TRBJ1-2
V: TRBV5-6
CDR3: ASRRYSTNYGYT

J: TRBJ2-1
V: TRBV27
CDR3: ASSERTGSSYNEQF

J: TRBJ1-2
V: TRBV5-1
CDR3: ASSSPGGDDGYT

J: TRBJ2-2
V: TRBV18
CDR3: ASSQEAKTFEHRGAV

J: TRBJ1-6
V: TRBV19
CDR3: ASSIWRDFQPLH

J: TRBJ2-7
V: TRBV7-9
CDR3: ASSLSGSSYEQY

J: TRBJ2-6
V: TRBV13
CDR3: ASSLTRAGANVLT

J: TRBJ2-2
V: TRBV10-3
CDR3: AISVVGNTGELF

J: TRBJ1-5
V: TRBV11-2
CDR3: ASSLTGGDGQPQH

J: TRBJ2-1
V: TRBV27
CDR3: ASKSGNLYNEQF

J: TRBJ2-2
V: TRBV12-5
CDR3: ASGLVQWGGATGELF

J: TRBJ1-2
V: TRBV2
CDR3: ASSFTGGSYGYT

J: TRBJ2-5
V: TRBV2
CDR3: ASGGGRETQY

J: TRBJ1-4
V: TRBV5-1
CDR3: ASSLVGAHEKLF

J: TRBJ1-5
V: TRBV7-8
CDR3: ASSRDGNQPQH

J: TRBJ1-2
V: TRBV12-3/TRBV12-4
CDR3: ASSLDRDYGYT

J: TRBJ1-5
V: TRBV7-8
CDR3: ASSFIWRDQPQH

J: TRBJ2-3
V: TRBV19
CDR3: ASSIGPGASDTQY